The rows below give T cell receptor beta chains drawn from one sample of a study of cytomegalovirus exposure and HLA in healthy donors. The assay was immunoSEQ multiplex PCR, and TCRdb's table has in-frame clones only and misses some. The top ten hold 1.5% to 2.5% of the sample, which has under 200,000 clones, 80% to 90% seen once. Material for sequencing was PBMCs. These receptor sequences come from a man between 18 and 35 years old in good health and CMV-seronegative. CDR3s include the opening cysteine and the closing phenylalanine or tryptophan. A D gene is named only where the DNA matches it firmly. Only part of the rows carry a size: once, few, many, or a class if the clone is expanded.

clone size | J gene | D gene | V gene | CDR3 protein | CDR3 DNA
NA | TRBJ2-2 | TRBD2 | TRBV10-3 | CAITGLAGDPGELFF | TGTGCCATCACCGGACTAGCGGGAGATCCCGGGGAGCTGTTTTTT
NA | TRBJ2-5 | TRBD1 | TRBV7-8 | CASSPNRDSPLKPETQYF | TGTGCCAGCAGCCCCAACCGGGACAGCCCTTTAAAGCCGGAGACCCAGTACTTC
NA | TRBJ2-2 | TRBD1 | TRBV11-2 | CASTLDRVNTGELFF | TGTGCCAGCACTCTAGACAGGGTGAACACCGGGGAGCTGTTTTTT
NA | TRBJ1-6 | TRBD1 | TRBV11-2 | CASSLDWTGANNSPLHF | TGTGCCAGCAGCTTAGACTGGACAGGAGCGAATAATTCACCCCTCCACTTT
NA | TRBJ2-1 | TRBD1 | TRBV6-1 | CASSARDRANEQFF | TGTGCCAGCAGTGCCCGAGACAGGGCAAATGAGCAGTTCTTC
NA | TRBJ2-1 | TRBD2 | TRBV5-4 | CASSFVGGTEQFF | TGTGCCAGCAGCTTCGTCGGGGGGACCGAGCAGTTCTTC
NA | TRBJ1-2 | NA | TRBV10-3 | CAISAGGVSYGYTF | TGTGCCATCAGTGCGGGGGGGGTTTCCTATGGCTACACCTTC
NA | TRBJ2-3 | NA | TRBV10-1 | CASSEVGQSGDTQYF | TGCGCCAGCAGTGAAGTAGGACAGTCGGGGGATACGCAGTATTTT
NA | TRBJ2-3 | NA | TRBV7-2 | CASSRPRAGPDTQYF | TGTGCCAGCAGCCGCCCCAGGGCCGGCCCAGATACGCAGTATTTT
NA | TRBJ2-2 | TRBD1 | TRBV2 | CASSGTGGVSGELFF | TGTGCCAGCAGTGGAACAGGGGGCGTCAGCGGGGAGCTGTTTTTT
NA | TRBJ2-7 | NA | TRBV5-1 | CASYPGRPSHTEQYF | TGCGCCAGCTACCCAGGGCGGCCCTCCCACACCGAGCAGTACTTC
few | TRBJ2-1 | TRBD2 | TRBV9 | CASSAGLAGRYNEQFF | TGTGCCAGCAGCGCGGGACTAGCGGGGAGGTACAATGAGCAGTTCTTC
NA | TRBJ1-1 | TRBD1 | TRBV15 | CATSLKFIPGQVNTEAFF | TGTGCCACCAGCCTCAAATTCATACCGGGACAGGTGAACACTGAAGCTTTCTTT
NA | TRBJ2-1 | TRBD2 | TRBV6-4 | CASRALAGGGNEQFF | TGTGCCAGCAGAGCCCTAGCGGGAGGGGGCAATGAGCAGTTCTTC
NA | TRBJ2-5 | NA | TRBV6-1 | CASSKTGNQETQYF | TGTGCCAGCAGCAAAACAGGGAACCAAGAGACCCAGTACTTC
NA | TRBJ2-7 | TRBD1 | TRBV2 | CASSEPTGGGEQYF | TGTGCCAGCAGTGAGCCGACAGGGGGAGGGGAGCAGTACTTC
NA | TRBJ1-2 | NA | TRBV5-4 | CASSWTVDGYTF | TGTGCCAGCAGCTGGACAGTCGATGGCTACACCTTC
NA | TRBJ1-6 | NA | TRBV30 | CAWSLVTSPLHF | TGTGCCTGGAGTTTAGTTACTTCACCCCTCCACTTT
NA | TRBJ1-5 | TRBD1 | TRBV19 | CASWDRAESVQPQHF | TGTGCCAGCTGGGACAGGGCCGAAAGCGTTCAGCCCCAGCATTTT
NA | TRBJ2-2 | NA | TRBV10-2 | CASSEFIDTGELFF | TGCGCCAGCAGTGAGTTTATAGACACCGGGGAGCTGTTTTTT
NA | TRBJ2-1 | TRBD2 | TRBV10-2 | CASSGQTSTRRNEQFF | TGCGCCAGCAGTGGTCAGACTAGCACCCGGAGGAATGAGCAGTTCTTC
NA | TRBJ2-7 | NA | TRBV5-5 | CASSPGGGRSYEQYF | TGTGCCAGCAGCCCGGGGGGCGGGCGCTCCTACGAGCAGTACTTC
NA | TRBJ2-1 | TRBD1 | TRBV7-3 | CASSTDRGYNEQFF | TGTGCCAGCAGCACGGACAGGGGATACAATGAGCAGTTCTTC
NA | TRBJ2-5 | TRBD1 | TRBV29-1 | CSVEWTGGVETQYF | TGCAGCGTTGAGTGGACAGGGGGCGTAGAGACCCAGTACTTC
NA | TRBJ2-3 | TRBD2 | TRBV2 | CASSPGLAGADTQYF | TGTGCCAGCAGTCCGGGACTAGCGGGAGCAGATACGCAGTATTTT
NA | TRBJ1-5 | NA | TRBV19 | CASRKDLRGSNQPQHF | TGTGCCAGTAGAAAAGACCTACGAGGGAGCAATCAGCCCCAGCATTTT
once | TRBJ1-1 | NA | TRBV7-2 | CASSSSFWRAGDTEAFF | TGTGCCAGCAGCTCCTCCTTTTGGAGGGCGGGGGACACTGAAGCTTTCTTT
NA | TRBJ2-7 | NA | TRBV28 | CASSLGLALSSYEQYF | TGTGCCAGCAGTTTAGGCCTAGCCCTGAGCTCCTACGAGCAGTACTTC
NA | TRBJ1-1 | NA | TRBV5-6 | CASSPPDSRLNTEAFF | TGTGCCAGCAGCCCGCCGGACAGCAGACTGAACACTGAAGCTTTCTTT
NA | TRBJ2-7 | NA | TRBV9 | CASSSLGGAGYEQYF | TGTGCCAGCAGCTCCCTGGGGGGGGCGGGGTACGAGCAGTACTTC
NA | TRBJ2-4 | NA | TRBV7-9 | CASSPTPLAKNIQYF | TGTGCCAGCAGCCCGACTCCATTGGCCAAAAACATTCAGTACTTC
NA | TRBJ2-1 | NA | TRBV18 | CASSPAQGSEQFF | TGTGCCAGCTCACCTGCCCAGGGGAGTGAGCAGTTCTTC
NA | TRBJ1-1 | NA | TRBV19 | CASSNPARATEAFF | TGTGCCAGTAGTAACCCCGCAAGAGCGACTGAAGCTTTCTTT
NA | TRBJ1-1 | NA | TRBV28 | CASSLERGKWDTEAFF | TGTGCCAGCAGTTTAGAAAGAGGGAAGTGGGACACTGAAGCTTTCTTT
NA | TRBJ1-6 | NA | TRBV2 | CASMGGRSPLHF | TGTGCCAGCATGGGGGGTAGGTCACCCCTCCACTTT
NA | TRBJ2-6 | TRBD1 | TRBV7-9 | CASSLAGTGVGANVLTF | TGTGCCAGCAGCTTGGCTGGGACAGGGGTTGGGGCCAACGTCCTGACTTTC
once | TRBJ1-1 | NA | TRBV5-4 | CASSWDVGGTEAFF | TGTGCCAGCAGCTGGGACGTCGGGGGGACTGAAGCTTTCTTT